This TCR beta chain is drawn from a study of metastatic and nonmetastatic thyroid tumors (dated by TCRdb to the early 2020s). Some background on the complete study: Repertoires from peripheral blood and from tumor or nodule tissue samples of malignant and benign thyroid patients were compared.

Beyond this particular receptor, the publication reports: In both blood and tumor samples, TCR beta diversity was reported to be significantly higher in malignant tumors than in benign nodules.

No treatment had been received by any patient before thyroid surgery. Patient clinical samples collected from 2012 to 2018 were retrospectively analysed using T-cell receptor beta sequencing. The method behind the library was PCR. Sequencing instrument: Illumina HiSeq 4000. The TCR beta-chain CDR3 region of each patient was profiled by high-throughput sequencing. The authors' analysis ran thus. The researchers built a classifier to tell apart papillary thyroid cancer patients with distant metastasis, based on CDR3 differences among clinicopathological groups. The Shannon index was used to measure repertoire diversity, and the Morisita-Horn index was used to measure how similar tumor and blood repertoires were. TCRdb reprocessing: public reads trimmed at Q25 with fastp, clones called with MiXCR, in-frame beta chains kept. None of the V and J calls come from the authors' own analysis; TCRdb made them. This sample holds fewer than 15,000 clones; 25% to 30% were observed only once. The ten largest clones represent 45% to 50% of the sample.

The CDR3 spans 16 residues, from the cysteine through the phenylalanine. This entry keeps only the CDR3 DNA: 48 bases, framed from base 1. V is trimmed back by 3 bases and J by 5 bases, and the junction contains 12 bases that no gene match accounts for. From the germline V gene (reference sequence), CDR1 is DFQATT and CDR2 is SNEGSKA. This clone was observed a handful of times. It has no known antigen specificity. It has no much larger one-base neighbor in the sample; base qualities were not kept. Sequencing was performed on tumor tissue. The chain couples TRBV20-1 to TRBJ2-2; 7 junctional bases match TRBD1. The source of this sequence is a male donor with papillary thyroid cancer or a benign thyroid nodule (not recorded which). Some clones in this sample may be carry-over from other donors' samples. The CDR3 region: CSASGLDRAKTGELFF. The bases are TGCAGTGCTAGTGGGTTAGACAGGGCTAAGACCGGGGAGCTGTTTTTT.